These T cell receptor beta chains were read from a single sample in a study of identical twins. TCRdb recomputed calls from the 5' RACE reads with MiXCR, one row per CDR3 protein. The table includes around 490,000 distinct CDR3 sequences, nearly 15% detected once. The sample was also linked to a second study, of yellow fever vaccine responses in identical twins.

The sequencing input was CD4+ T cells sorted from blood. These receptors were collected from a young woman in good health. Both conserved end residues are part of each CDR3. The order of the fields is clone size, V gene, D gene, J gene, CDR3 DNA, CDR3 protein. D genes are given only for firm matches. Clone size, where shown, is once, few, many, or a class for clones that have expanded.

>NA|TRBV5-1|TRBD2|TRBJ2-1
TGCACCAGCAGCTTGGTCGGGGGGGCCATGAATGAGCAGTTCTTC
CTSSLVGGAMNEQFF
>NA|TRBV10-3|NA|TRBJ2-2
TGTGCCATCAGTATCCTTAAGAAAAACACCGGGGAGCTGTTTTTT
CAISILKKNTGELFF
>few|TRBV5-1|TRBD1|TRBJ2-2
TGCGCCAGCAGCTTGGGACAGGGTGTTAACACCGGGGAGCTGTTTTTT
CASSLGQGVNTGELFF
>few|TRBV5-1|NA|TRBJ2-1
TGCGCCAGCAGCCGTGACGGTGGCCGCTCCTACAATGAGCAGTTCTTC
CASSRDGGRSYNEQFF
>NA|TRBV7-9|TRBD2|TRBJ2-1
TGTGCCAGCACCTTGGGACTAGCGGGAAGAGGTGAGCAGTTCTTC
CASTLGLAGRGEQFF
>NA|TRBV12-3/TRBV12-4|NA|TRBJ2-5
TGTGCCAGCAGGGACGGGACTCTACAAGAGACCCAGTACTTC
CASRDGTLQETQYF
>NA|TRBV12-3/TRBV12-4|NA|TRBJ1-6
TGTGCCAGCAGCTCTGTCGACGGGAATAATTCACCCCTCCACTTT
CASSSVDGNNSPLHF
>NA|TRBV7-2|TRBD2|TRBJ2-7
TGTGCCAGCAGCTTTACGGGAGGGCCCTACGAGCAGTACTTC
CASSFTGGPYEQYF
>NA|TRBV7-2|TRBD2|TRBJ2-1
TGTGCCAGCAGCTTACTGGCGGGGGGCGTGAATGAGCAGTTCTTC
CASSLLAGGVNEQFF
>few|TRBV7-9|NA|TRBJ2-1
TGTGCCAGCAGCCTTCGGGACTTTTCTAGATCCTACAATGAGCAGTTCTTC
CASSLRDFSRSYNEQFF
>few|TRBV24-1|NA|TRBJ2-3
TGTGCCACCAGTGTGGACACAGATACGCAGTATTTT
CATSVDTDTQYF
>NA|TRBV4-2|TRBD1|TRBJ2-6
TGTGCCAGCAGCCGAGCCCCGGGACAGATATCTGGGGCCAACGTCCTGACTTTC
CASSRAPGQISGANVLTF
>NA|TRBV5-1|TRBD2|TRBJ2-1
TGCGCCAGCAGCTTGGAGAGCGGGGGATTTTACAATGAGCAGTTCTTC
CASSLESGGFYNEQFF
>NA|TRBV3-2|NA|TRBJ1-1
TGTGCCAGCAGCCCCCGACAGGGTTTTTTCTTATTCACTGAAGCTTTCTTT
CASSPRQGFFLFTEAFF
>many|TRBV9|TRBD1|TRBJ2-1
TGTGCCAGCAGCAGTACAGGGGGCATCTACAATGAGCAGTTCTTC
CASSSTGGIYNEQFF
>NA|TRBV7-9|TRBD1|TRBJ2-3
TGTGCCAGCAGCGAAGACGGGACAGGGGGTTGGGATACGCAGTATTTT
CASSEDGTGGWDTQYF
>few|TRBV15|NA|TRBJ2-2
TGTGCCACCAGCAGACTAGCTGCTAACACCGGGGAGCTGTTTTTT
CATSRLAANTGELFF
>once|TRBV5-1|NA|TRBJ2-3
TGCGCCAGCACCCTTGACCGCGGACGCACAGATACGCAGTATTTT
CASTLDRGRTDTQYF
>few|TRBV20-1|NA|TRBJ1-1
TGCAGTGCTAGGCGGGATGTTGAAGCTTTCTTT
CSARRDVEAFF
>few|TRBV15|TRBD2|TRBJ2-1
TGTGCCACCAGCAGAGATACAAGCGGGGGGAGGGATGAGCAGTTCTTC
CATSRDTSGGRDEQFF
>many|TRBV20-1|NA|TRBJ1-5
TGCAGTGCTGGGCCGGGTCAGCCCCAGCATTTT
CSAGPGQPQHF
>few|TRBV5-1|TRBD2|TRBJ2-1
TGCGCCAGCAGCTTGGGCCTAGCGGGAAAGGAACTCTTTCGCGATGAGCAGTTCTTC
CASSLGLAGKELFRDEQFF
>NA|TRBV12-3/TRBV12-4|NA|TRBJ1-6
TGTGCCAGCAGTTTAAACCAGGGCCCTAATTCACCCCTCCACTTT
CASSLNQGPNSPLHF
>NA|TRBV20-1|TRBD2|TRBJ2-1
TGCAGTGCTAGAATACTAGCGGGAGTTGGGAATGAGCAGTTCTTC
CSARILAGVGNEQFF
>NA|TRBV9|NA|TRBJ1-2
TGTGCCAGCAGCGAGACCTCCTGGAGGGGAAACTATGGCTACACCTTC
CASSETSWRGNYGYTF
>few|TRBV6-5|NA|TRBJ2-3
TGTGCCAGCAGTTACGCCGCTAGCGGACAGACAGATACGCAGTATTTT
CASSYAASGQTDTQYF
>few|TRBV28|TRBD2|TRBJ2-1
TGTGCCAGCAGTCCCTTACTAGCGGACGACAGCTCAAGAGAGCAGTTCTTC
CASSPLLADDSSREQFF
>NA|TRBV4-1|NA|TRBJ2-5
TGCGCCAGCAGCCAGGGCGAGGAAGAGACCCAGTACTTC
CASSQGEEETQYF
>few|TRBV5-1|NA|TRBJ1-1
TGCGCCAGCAGCTTGGATGGGGTAGGGAACACTGAAGCTTTCTTT
CASSLDGVGNTEAFF
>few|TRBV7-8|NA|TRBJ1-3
TGTGCCAGCAGCCCTAGCCCGGGGCTACTGGGGGGAAACACCATATATTTT
CASSPSPGLLGGNTIYF
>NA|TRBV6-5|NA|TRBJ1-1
TGTGCCAGCAGTTATTGGGGGAACACTGAAGCTTTCTTT
CASSYWGNTEAFF
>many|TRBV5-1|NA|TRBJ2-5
TGCGCCAGCAGCTTGGGCGGCGGGCTCCAAGAGACCCAGTACTTC
CASSLGGGLQETQYF
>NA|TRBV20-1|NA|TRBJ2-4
TGCAGTGCCGACGGAGGGGTGCAGGGAGCAATAGCCAAAAACATTCAGTACTTC
CSADGGVQGAIAKNIQYF
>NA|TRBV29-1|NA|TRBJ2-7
TGCAGCGTTGAATGGGGGGCGCCTTACGAGCAGTACTTC
CSVEWGAPYEQYF
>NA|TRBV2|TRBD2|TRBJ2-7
TGTGCCAGCAGCGGCCGGCTAGCGGGAGGGCCGAACGAGCAGTACTTC
CASSGRLAGGPNEQYF
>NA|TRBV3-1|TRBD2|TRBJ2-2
TGTGCCTGCAGCCCCCGCTCCGGGACTAGCGGGGGGGCGTCCGGGGAGCTGTTTTTT
CACSPRSGTSGGASGELFF
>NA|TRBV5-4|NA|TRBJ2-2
TGTGCCAGCAGCTTGGGAGTGACAGACAACACCGGGGAGCTGTTTTTT
CASSLGVTDNTGELFF
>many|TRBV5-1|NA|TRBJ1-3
TGCGCCAGCAGCTTAGCGGGGTCAACTGGAAACACCATATATTTT
CASSLAGSTGNTIYF
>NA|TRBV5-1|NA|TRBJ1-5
TGCGCCAGCGCCGAGGGGACCAATCAGCCCCAGCATTTT
CASAEGTNQPQHF
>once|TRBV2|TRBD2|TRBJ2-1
TGTGCCAGCCAAGAAATTCCGGGAGGAGTGGATGAGCAGTTCTTC
CASQEIPGGVDEQFF
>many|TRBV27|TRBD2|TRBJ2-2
TGTGCCAGCAGGTGGGGGACTAGGAACACCGGGGAGCTGTTTTTT
CASRWGTRNTGELFF
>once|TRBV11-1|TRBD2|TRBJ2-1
TGTGCCAGCAGCCCGGGGTGGTTACTAGCGGGCAACCTTGAGTCCAATGAGCAGTTCTTC
CASSPGWLLAGNLESNEQFF